This paragraph reports one T cell receptor (beta chain). Its antigen is as yet unknown. The data belong to a study of CD8 T cells in ankylosing spondylitis. Study outcomes and limitations: Reports say disease-linked clones showed up significantly more in matched ankylosing spondylitis synovial fluid. Some of these motif variants have turned up before, in reports on reactive arthritis synovial fluid and blood. Characteristic, it appeared, of ankylosing spondylitis blood was a TCR beta motif of eight or nine highly homologous variants.

The ends were cut back, 4 bases at V and 6 bases at J, with 21 bases in the middle. The CDR3 consists of 16 residues. Germline CDR1 is KGHDR and CDR2 is SFDVKD. TCRdb independently ran MiXCR on the 5' RACE reads; one entry per CDR3 protein. This repertoire shows 350,000 to 550,000 distinct CDR3 sequences, 25% to 30% found once; its top ten account for about 1%. Sequencing input: blood, either unsorted or a sorted T cell fraction (not recorded which). This chain links TRBV24-1 with TRBJ2-7, with D possibly being TRBD2 (7 bases). The receptor was derived from a male donor with ankylosing spondylitis. CDR3 loop: CATSDPAEGGDTEQYF. The CDR3 region has the DNA TGTGCCACCAGTGACCCCGCGGAAGGGGGGGATACCGAGCAGTACTTC.